This TCR beta chain was sequenced in a study of cytomegalovirus exposure and HLA in healthy donors. As for the study in general: About 200 million T cells yielded some 120 million unique TCR beta sequences in earlier analysis.

Amplification used 60 Vbeta primers and 13 Jbeta primers. Profiling relied on immunoSEQ multiplex PCR, and the TCRdb table lists in-frame clones only, not all of them. The sample records 130,000 or so clones, about 70% being singletons. CDR3 length: 16 amino acids. CDR1 is MNHNS, CDR2 SASEGT, per germline. Unmatched junction bases numbered 5, after V lost 3 bases and J lost 4 bases. Nominally healthy donors were sampled, though unrecorded immune exposures were likely. Sequenced material: PBMCs. The chain employs TRBV6-1 and TRBJ2-1; TRBD2 matches at 11 bases. The receptor was isolated from a male donor in good health and CMV-seronegative. CDR3 sequence: CASSERTSGLYNEQFF. CDR3 nucleotide sequence: TGTGCCAGCAGTGAGAGGACTAGCGGGCTTTACAATGAGCAGTTCTTC.